This TCR beta chain originates from a study of cytomegalovirus exposure and HLA in healthy donors. Findings and limits, study-wide: A link between a missense DCLRE1C variant and TCR beta V- and J-gene trimming emerged from a later analysis. In an earlier analysis, most TCR beta V segments were productive about 90% or about 30% of the time.

Amplification used 60 Vbeta primers and 13 Jbeta primers. Sequencing was performed with immunoSEQ multiplex PCR; in TCRdb, only in-frame clones are kept and a portion is missing. The repertoire holds 150,000 to 200,000 clones, with around 80% as singletons. Only a few counts were recorded for this clone. Antigen: not known. Germline V gene data show CDR1 as SGHAT and CDR2 as FQNNGV. V lost 2 bases to trimming and J lost 4 bases, with 17 bases between them. CDR3 size: 16 residues. This TCR came from a female donor in good health and CMV-seronegative. The sample was PBMCs. The chain carries TRBV11-2 and TRBJ1-2, with D possibly matching TRBD1 (5 bases). CDR3 region: CASSLTSQGPFYGYTF. The CDR3 DNA follows: TGTGCCAGCAGCTTAACGTCCCAGGGCCCCTTCTATGGCTACACCTTC. Filled out from reference TRBV11-2 and TRBJ1-2, the complete variable domain reads EAGVAQSPRYKIIEKRQSVAFWCNPISGHATLYWYQQILGQGPKLLIQFQNNGVVDDSQLPKDRFSAERLKGVDSTLKIQPAKLEDSAVYLCASSLTSQGPFYGYTFGSGTRLTVV.